Listed below are T cell receptor beta chains from one sample, sequenced in a study of blood T cell repertoires in COVID-19. Method: immunoSEQ multiplex PCR; TCRdb's copy keeps in-frame clones and lacks some. The sample lists some 390,000 clones; roughly 90% were seen once. Sequences were obtained from peripheral blood. All receptors derive from a woman aged 35 to 49 with COVID-19, enrolled during active disease. Both conserved end residues are part of each CDR3. A D gene is named only where the DNA matches it firmly. Clone size, where shown, is once, few, many, or a class for clones that have expanded.

D gene	clone size	V gene	J gene	CDR3 protein	CDR3 DNA
.	.	TRBV2	TRBJ1-5	CASSEDRSSNQPQHF	TGTGCCAGCAGCGAAGACAGGAGTAGCAATCAGCCCCAGCATTTT
TRBD1	.	TRBV7-8	TRBJ2-2	CASSRDRVNTGELFF	TGTGCCAGCAGCCGCGACAGGGTAAACACCGGGGAGCTGTTTTTT
.	.	TRBV7-2	TRBJ2-1	CASSLAGDYNEQFF	TGTGCCAGCAGCTTAGCGGGAGACTACAATGAGCAGTTCTTC
TRBD1	.	TRBV18	TRBJ1-5	CASSPNPRDRVSDQPQHF	TGTGCCAGCTCACCCAACCCTCGGGACAGGGTATCCGATCAGCCCCAGCATTTT
TRBD1	.	TRBV6-2/TRBV6-3	TRBJ2-5	CASSYWTGQETQYF	TGTGCCAGCAGTTACTGGACAGGCCAAGAGACCCAGTACTTC
.	.	TRBV12-3/TRBV12-4	TRBJ1-2	CASSGTGSGGYTF	TGTGCCAGCAGCGGTACAGGGAGCGGTGGCTACACCTTC
.	.	TRBV7-8	TRBJ2-5	CASSLWSGGLQETQYF	TGTGCCAGCAGCTTATGGAGCGGCGGACTCCAAGAGACCCAGTACTTC
TRBD1	.	TRBV4-1	TRBJ1-2	CASSQEGTGILEGYTF	TGCGCCAGCAGCCAAGAGGGGACAGGGATTCTGGAGGGCTACACCTTC
TRBD1	.	TRBV9	TRBJ1-6	CASSVTQGARSPLHF	TGTGCCAGCAGCGTCACACAGGGGGCTCGGTCACCCCTCCACTTT
.	.	TRBV6-5	TRBJ2-1	CASRKLGERQEQFF	TGTGCCAGCAGGAAACTCGGGGAGAGGCAAGAGCAGTTCTTC
.	.	TRBV6-5	TRBJ1-3	CASSPQATGGNTIYF	TGTGCCAGCAGTCCGCAGGCCACAGGGGGAAACACCATATATTTT
TRBD2	.	TRBV19	TRBJ2-1	CASSPSGGAYNEQFF	TGTGCCAGTAGTCCTAGCGGGGGGGCCTACAATGAGCAGTTCTTC
TRBD1	.	TRBV5-1	TRBJ2-3	CASSLDGTGGGTDTQYF	TGCGCCAGCAGCTTGGACGGAACAGGGGGTGGCACAGATACGCAGTATTTT
TRBD1	.	TRBV27	TRBJ1-6	CASSFNPAGGNSPLHF	TGTGCCAGCAGTTTTAACCCCGCAGGGGGAAATTCACCCCTCCACTTT
.	.	TRBV27	TRBJ2-3	CASSSRDHTDTQYF	TGTGCCAGCAGTTCGAGGGATCACACAGATACGCAGTATTTT
.	.	TRBV19	TRBJ1-1	CASSIGTLNTEAFF	TGTGCCAGTAGTATAGGGACACTGAACACTGAAGCTTTCTTT
.	.	TRBV3-1/TRBV3-2	TRBJ1-4	CASTKSGRRVEKLFF	TGTGCCAGCACCAAAAGCGGTAGGAGGGTTGAAAAACTGTTTTTT
.	few	TRBV5-4	TRBJ1-1	CASSRGTQANTEAFF	TGTGCCAGCAGCCGCGGGACTCAGGCGAACACTGAAGCTTTCTTT
TRBD1	.	TRBV2	TRBJ2-3	CASSRQGLDTQYF	TGTGCCAGCAGTAGACAGGGTTTAGATACGCAGTATTTT
TRBD1	.	TRBV18	TRBJ2-3	CASSPLWDRATDTQYF	TGTGCCAGCTCACCACTTTGGGACAGGGCCACAGATACGCAGTATTTT
.	.	TRBV30	TRBJ1-5	CAWAEGNQPQHF	TGTGCCTGGGCCGAGGGCAATCAGCCCCAGCATTTT
TRBD1	.	TRBV6-6	TRBJ1-5	CASSYSAGGTQPQHF	TGTGCCAGCAGTTACTCAGCAGGGGGCACTCAGCCCCAGCATTTT
TRBD1	once	TRBV7-3	TRBJ2-2	CASSSTGTATNTGELFF	TGTGCCAGCAGCTCCACCGGGACAGCTACGAACACCGGGGAGCTGTTTTTT